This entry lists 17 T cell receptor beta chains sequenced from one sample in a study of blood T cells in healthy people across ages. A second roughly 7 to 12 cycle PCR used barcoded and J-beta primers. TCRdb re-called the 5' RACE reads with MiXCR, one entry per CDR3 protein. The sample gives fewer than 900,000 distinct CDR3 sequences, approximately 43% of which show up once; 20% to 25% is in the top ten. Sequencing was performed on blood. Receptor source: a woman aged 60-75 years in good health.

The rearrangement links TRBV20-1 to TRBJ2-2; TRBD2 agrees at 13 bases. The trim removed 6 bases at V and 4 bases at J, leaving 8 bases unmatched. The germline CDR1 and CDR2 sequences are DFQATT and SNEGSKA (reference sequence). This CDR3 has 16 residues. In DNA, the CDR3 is TGCAGTGCAACCGGGACTAGCGGGAAAGTCACCGGGGAGCTGTTTTTT. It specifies CSATGTSGKVTGELFF.

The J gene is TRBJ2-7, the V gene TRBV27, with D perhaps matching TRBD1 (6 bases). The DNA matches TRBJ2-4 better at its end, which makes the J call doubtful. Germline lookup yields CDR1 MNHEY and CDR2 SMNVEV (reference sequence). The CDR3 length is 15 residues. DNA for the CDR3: TGTGCCAGCAGTCCGCCCAGGGGCACGCTAAACATTCAGTACTTC. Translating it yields CASSPPRGTLNIQYF.

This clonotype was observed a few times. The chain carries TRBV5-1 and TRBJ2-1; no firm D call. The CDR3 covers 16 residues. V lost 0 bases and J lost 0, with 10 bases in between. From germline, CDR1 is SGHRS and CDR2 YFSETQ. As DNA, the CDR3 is TGCGCCAGCAGCTTGGATCCCACGAGCTCCTACAATGAGCAGTTCTTC. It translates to CASSLDPTSSYNEQFF.

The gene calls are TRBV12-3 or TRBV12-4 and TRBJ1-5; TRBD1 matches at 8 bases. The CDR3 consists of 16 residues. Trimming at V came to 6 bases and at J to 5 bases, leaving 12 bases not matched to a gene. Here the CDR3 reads CASSSPTGEVDQPQHF. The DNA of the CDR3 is TGTGCCAGCAGCTCACCGACAGGGGAAGTAGATCAGCCCCAGCATTTT.

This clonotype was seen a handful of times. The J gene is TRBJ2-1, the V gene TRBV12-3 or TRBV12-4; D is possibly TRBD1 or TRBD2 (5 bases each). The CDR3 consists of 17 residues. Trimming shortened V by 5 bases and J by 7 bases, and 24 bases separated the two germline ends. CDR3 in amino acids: CASSGGWTHRRINEQFF. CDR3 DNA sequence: TGTGCCAGCAGTGGGGGTTGGACGCACCGCCGAATTAATGAGCAGTTCTTC.

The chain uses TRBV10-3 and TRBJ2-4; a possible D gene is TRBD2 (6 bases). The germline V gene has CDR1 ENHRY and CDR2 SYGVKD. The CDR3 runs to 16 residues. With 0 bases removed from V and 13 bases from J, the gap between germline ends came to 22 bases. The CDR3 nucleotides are TGTGCCATCAGTGAGTCCACTAGCAGGACCTACAATGAGCAGTACTTC. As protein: CAISESTSRTYNEQYF.

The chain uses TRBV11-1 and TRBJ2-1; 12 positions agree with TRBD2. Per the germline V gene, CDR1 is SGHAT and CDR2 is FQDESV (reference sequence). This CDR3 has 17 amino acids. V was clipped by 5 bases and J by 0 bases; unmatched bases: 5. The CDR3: CASSGGLAGSSYNEQFF. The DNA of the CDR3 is TGTGCCAGCAGCGGTGGACTAGCGGGGAGCTCCTACAATGAGCAGTTCTTC.

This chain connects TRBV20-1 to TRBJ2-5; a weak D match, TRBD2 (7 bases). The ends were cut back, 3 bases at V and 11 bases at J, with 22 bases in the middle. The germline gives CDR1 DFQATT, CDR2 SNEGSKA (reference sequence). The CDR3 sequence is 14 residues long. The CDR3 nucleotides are TGCAGTGCTAGCCTGGGCGGGGGCGGCGGGGTGCAGTACTTC. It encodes CSASLGGGGGVQYF.

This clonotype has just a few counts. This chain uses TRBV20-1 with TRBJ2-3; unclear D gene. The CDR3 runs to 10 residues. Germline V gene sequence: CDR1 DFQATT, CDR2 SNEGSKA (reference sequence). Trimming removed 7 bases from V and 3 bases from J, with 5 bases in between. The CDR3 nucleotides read TGCAGTGGGAGAACAGATACGCAGTATTTT. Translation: CSGRTDTQYF.

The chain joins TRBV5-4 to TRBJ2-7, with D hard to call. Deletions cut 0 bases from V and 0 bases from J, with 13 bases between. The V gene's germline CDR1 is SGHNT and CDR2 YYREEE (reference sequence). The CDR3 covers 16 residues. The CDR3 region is CASSLGDGLSSYEQYF. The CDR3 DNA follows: TGTGCCAGCAGCTTGGGCGACGGCCTAAGCTCCTACGAGCAGTACTTC.

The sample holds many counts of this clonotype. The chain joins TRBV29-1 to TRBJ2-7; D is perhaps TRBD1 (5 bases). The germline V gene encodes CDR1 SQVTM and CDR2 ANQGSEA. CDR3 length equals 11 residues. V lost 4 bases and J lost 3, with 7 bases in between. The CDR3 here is CSVGQNYEQYF. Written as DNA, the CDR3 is TGCAGCGTTGGACAGAACTACGAGCAGTACTTC.

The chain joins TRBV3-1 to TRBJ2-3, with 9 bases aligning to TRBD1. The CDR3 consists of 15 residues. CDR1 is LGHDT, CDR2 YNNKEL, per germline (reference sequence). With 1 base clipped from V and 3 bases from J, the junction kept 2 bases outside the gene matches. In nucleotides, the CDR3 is TGTGCCAGCAGCCAAGCGACAGGGGGAACAGATACGCAGTATTTT. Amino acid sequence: CASSQATGGTDTQYF.

The CDR3 bases are TGTGCCAGCACCCCAGGACTAGCGGAAGGTGATACGCAGTATTTT. Translating it yields CASTPGLAEGDTQYF. This chain connects TRBV9 to TRBJ2-3; 10 bases agree with TRBD2. CDR1 and CDR2 (germline): SGDLS, YYNGEE. The CDR3 covers 15 residues. J was trimmed by 6 bases and V by 6 bases; bases with no gene match: 10.

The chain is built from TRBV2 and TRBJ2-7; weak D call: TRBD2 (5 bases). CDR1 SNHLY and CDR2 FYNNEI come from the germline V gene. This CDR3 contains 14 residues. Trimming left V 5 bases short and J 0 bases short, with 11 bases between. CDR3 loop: CASSPDGNSYEQYF. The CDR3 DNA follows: TGTGCCAGCAGTCCGGACGGGAACTCCTACGAGCAGTACTTC.

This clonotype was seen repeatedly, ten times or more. CDR3 nucleotide sequence: TGCAGCGTTTTGAAACAGGGGCTTCCCTACGAGCAGTACTTC. Translating gives CSVLKQGLPYEQYF. This chain connects TRBV29-1 to TRBJ2-7; TRBD1 matches at 7 bases. Trimming removed 5 bases from V and 2 bases from J; junction bases left unmatched: 9. Germline V CDR1 and CDR2: SQVTM, ANQGSEA. CDR3 length equals 14 residues.

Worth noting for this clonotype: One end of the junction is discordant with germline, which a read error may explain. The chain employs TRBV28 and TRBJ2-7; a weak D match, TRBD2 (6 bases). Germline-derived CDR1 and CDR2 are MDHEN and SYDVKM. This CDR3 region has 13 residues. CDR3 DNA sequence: TGTGCCAGCAGTTGGGGGGACTCCTACGGGCAGTACTTC. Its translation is CASSWGDSYGQYF.

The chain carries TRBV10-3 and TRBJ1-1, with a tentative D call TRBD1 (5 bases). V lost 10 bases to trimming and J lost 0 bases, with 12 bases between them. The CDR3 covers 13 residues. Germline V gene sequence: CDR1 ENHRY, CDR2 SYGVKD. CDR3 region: CATVAGLNTEAFF. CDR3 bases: TGTGCCACCGTCGCAGGGTTGAACACTGAAGCTTTCTTT.